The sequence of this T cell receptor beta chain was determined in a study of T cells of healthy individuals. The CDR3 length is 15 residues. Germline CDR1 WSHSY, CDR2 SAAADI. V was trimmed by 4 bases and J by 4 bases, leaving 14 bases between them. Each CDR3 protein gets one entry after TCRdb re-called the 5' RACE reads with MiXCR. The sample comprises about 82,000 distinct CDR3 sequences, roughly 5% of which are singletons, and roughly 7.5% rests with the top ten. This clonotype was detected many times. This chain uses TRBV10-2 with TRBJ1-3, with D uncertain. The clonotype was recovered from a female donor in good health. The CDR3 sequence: CASSGAQAGGNTIYF. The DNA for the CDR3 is TGCGCCAGCAGTGGGGCTCAAGCGGGAGGAAACACCATATATTTT.